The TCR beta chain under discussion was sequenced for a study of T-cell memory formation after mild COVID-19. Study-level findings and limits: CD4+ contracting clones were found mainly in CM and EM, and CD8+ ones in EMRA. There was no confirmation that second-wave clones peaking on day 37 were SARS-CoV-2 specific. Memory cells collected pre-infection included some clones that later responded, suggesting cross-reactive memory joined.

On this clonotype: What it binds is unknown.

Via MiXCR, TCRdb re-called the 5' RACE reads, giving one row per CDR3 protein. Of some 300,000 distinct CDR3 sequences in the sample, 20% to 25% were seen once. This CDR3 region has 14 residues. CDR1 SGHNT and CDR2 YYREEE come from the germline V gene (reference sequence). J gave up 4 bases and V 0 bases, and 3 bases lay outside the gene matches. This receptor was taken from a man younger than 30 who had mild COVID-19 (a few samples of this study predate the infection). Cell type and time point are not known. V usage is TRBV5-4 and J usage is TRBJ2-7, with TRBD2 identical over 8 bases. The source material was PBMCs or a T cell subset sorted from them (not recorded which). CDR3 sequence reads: CASSLVSGEYEQYF. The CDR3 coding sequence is TGTGCCAGCAGCTTGGTTAGCGGGGAATACGAGCAGTACTTC. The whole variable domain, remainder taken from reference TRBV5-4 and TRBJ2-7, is ETGVTQSPTHLIKTRGQQVTLRCSSQSGHNTVSWYQQALGQGPQFIFQYYREEENGRGNFPPRFSGLQFPNYSSELNVNALELDDSALYLCASSLVSGEYEQYFGPGTRLTVT.